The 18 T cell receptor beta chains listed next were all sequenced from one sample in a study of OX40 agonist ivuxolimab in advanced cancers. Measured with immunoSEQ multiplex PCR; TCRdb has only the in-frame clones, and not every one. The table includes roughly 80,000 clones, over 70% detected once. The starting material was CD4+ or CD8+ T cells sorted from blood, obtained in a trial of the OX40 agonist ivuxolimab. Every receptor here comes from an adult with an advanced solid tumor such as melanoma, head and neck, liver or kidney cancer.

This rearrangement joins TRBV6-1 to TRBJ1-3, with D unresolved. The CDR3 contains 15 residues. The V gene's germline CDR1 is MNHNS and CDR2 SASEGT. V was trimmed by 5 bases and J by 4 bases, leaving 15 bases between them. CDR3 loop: CASSHQPGAGNTIYF. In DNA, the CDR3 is TGTGCCAGCAGTCACCAACCCGGAGCGGGAAACACCATATATTTT.

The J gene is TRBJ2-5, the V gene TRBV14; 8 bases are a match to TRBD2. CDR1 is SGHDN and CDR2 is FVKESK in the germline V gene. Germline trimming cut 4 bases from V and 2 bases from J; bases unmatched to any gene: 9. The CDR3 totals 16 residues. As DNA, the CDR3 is TGTGCCAGCAGCCTGGGCTCTAGCGGGCTACAAGAGACCCAGTACTTC. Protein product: CASSLGSSGLQETQYF. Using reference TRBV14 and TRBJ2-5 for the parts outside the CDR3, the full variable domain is EAGVTQFPSHSVIEKGQTVTLRCDPISGHDNLYWYRRVMGKEIKFLLHFVKESKQDESGMPNNRFLAERTGGTYSTLKVQPAELEDSGVYFCASSLGSSGLQETQYFGPGTRLLVL.

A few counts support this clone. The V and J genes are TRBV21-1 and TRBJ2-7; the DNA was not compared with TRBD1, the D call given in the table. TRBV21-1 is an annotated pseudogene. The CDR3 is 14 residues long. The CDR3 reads CASSKIFGLYEQYF. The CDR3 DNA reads TGTGCCAGCAGCAAAATATTTGGGCTCTACGAGCAGTACTTC.

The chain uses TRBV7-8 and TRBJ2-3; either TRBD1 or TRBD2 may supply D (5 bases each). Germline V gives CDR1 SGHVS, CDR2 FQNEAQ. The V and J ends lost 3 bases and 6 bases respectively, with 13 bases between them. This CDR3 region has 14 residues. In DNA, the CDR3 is TGTGCCAGCAGCTTTGGAGGAAAGGGGGATACGCAGTATTTT. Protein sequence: CASSFGGKGDTQYF.

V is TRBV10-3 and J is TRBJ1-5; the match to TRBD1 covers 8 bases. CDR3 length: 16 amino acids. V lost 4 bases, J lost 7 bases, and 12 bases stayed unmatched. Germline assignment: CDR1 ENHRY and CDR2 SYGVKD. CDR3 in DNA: TGTGCCATCAGTGCCCCGCAGGGGGCTTTATCACAGCCCCAGCATTTT. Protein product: CAISAPQGALSQPQHF.

The CDR3 here is CASSVEGQSSGNTIYF. CDR3 bases: TGTGCCAGCAGTGTGGAAGGCCAGTCCTCTGGAAACACCATATATTTT. The chain links TRBV2 to TRBJ1-3; D gene uncertain. V was pared by 4 bases and J by 0 bases, with 13 bases between. CDR1 is SNHLY and CDR2 is FYNNEI in the germline V gene. This CDR3 region has 16 residues.

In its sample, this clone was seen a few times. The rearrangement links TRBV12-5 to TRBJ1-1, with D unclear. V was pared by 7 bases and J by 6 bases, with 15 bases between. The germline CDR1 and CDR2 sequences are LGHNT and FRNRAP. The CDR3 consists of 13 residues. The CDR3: CASALGGTAEAFF. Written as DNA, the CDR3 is TGTGCTAGTGCTCTGGGTGGAACGGCTGAAGCTTTCTTT.

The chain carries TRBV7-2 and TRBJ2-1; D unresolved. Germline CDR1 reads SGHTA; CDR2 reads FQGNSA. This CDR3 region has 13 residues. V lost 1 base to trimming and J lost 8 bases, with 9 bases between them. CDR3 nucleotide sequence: TGTGCCAGCAGCTTAGTTTATGCGGATGAGCAGTTCTTC. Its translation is CASSLVYADEQFF.

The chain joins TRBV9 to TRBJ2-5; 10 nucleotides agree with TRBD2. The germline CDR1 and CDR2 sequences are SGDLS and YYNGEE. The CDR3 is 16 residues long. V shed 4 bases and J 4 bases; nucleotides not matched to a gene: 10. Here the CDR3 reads CASSPTAGGPGETQYF. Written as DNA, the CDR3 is TGTGCCAGCAGCCCCACAGCGGGGGGGCCGGGAGAGACCCAGTACTTC. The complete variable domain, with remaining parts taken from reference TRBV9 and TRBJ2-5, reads DSGVTQTPKHLITATGQRVTLRCSPRSGDLSVYWYQQSLDQGLQFLIQYYNGEERAKGNILERFSAQQFPDLHSELNLSSLELGDSALYFCASSPTAGGPGETQYFGPGTRLLVL.

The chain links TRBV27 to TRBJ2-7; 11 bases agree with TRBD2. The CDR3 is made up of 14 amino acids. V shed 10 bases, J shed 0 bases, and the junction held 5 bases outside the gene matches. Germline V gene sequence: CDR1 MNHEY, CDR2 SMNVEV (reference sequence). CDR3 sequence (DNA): TGTGCCACCTCCGGGACTAGCGGCTCCTACGAGCAGTACTTC. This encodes CATSGTSGSYEQYF.

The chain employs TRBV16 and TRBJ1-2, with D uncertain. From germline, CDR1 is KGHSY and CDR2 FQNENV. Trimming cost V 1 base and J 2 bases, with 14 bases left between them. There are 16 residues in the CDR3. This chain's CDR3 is CASSQLPDQTNYGYTF. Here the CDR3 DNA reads TGTGCCAGCAGCCAATTGCCAGACCAAACGAACTATGGCTACACCTTC.

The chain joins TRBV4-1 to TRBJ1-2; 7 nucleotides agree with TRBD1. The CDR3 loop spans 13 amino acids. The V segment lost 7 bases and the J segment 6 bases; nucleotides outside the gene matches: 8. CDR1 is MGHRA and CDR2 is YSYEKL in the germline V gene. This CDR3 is CASKKGRGDGYTF. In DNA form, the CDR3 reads TGCGCCAGCAAGAAAGGCAGGGGGGATGGCTACACCTTC.

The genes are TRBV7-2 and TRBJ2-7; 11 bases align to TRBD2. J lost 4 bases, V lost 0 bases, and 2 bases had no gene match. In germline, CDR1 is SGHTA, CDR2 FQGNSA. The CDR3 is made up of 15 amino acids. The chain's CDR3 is CASSLATSGIYEQYF. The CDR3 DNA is TGTGCCAGCAGCTTAGCGACTAGCGGGATATACGAGCAGTACTTC.

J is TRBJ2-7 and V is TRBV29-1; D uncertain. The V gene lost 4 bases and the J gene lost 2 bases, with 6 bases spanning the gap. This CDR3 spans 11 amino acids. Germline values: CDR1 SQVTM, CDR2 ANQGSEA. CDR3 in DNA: TGCAGCGTTGTGGGTACCTACGAGCAGTACTTC. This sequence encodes CSVVGTYEQYF.

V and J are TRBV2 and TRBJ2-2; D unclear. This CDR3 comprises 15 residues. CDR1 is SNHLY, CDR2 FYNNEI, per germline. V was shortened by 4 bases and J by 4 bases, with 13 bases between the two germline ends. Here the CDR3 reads CASSAQAISTGELFF. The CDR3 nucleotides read TGTGCCAGCAGTGCCCAAGCTATTTCCACCGGGGAGCTGTTTTTT.

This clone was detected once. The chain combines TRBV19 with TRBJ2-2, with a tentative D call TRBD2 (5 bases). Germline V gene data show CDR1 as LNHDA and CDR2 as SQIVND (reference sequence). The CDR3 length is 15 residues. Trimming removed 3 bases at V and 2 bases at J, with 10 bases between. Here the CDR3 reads CASSISRTNTGELFF. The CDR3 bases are TGTGCCAGTAGTATTTCCCGGACTAACACCGGGGAGCTGTTTTTT.

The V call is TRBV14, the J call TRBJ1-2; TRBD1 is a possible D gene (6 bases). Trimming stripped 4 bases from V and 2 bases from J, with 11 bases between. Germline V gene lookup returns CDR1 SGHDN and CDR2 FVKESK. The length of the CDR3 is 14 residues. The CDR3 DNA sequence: TGTGCCAGCAGCCTAACAGGGATCAACTATGGCTACACCTTC. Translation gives CASSLTGINYGYTF.

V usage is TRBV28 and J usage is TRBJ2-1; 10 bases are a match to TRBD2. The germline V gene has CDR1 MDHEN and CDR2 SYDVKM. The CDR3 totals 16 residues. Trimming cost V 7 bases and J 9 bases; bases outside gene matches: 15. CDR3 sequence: CASTLGGAGGPVEQFF. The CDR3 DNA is TGTGCCAGCACCCTCGGGGGAGCGGGGGGGCCGGTTGAGCAGTTCTTC.